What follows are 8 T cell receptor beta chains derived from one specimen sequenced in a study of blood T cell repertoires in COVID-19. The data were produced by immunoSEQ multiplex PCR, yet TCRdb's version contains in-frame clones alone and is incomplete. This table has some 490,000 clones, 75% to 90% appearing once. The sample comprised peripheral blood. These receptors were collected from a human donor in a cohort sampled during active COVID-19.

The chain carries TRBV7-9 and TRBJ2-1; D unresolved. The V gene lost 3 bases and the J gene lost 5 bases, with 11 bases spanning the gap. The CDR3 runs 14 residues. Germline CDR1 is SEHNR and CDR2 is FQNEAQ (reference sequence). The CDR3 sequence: CASSFTPENNEQFF. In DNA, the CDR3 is TGTGCCAGCAGCTTTACTCCGGAGAACAATGAGCAGTTCTTC.

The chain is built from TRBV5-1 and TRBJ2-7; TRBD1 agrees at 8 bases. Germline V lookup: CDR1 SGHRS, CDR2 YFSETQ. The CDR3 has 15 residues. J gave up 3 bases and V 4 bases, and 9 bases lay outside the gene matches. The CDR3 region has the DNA TGCGCCAGCAGCATAAGGACAGGGAATTTCTACGAGCAGTACTTC. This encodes CASSIRTGNFYEQYF.

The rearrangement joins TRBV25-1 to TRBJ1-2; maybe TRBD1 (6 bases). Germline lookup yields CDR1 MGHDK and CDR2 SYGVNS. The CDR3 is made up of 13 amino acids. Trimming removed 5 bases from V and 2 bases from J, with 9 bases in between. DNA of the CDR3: TGTGCCAGCAGTCGAGGACAGAACTATGGCTACACCTTC. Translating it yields CASSRGQNYGYTF.

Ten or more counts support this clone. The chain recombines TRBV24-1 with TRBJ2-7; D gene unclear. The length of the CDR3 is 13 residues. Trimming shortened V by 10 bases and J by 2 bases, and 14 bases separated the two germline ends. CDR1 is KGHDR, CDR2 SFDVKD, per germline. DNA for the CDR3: TGTGCCACTGTAGGCGGAAGACCCTACGAGCAGTACTTC. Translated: CATVGGRPYEQYF.

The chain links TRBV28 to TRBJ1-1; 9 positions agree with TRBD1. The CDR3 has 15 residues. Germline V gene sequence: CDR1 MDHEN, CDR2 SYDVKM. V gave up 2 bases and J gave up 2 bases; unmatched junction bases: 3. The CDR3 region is CASSLGTGINTEAFF. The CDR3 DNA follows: TGTGCCAGCAGTTTAGGGACAGGGATCAACACTGAAGCTTTCTTT.

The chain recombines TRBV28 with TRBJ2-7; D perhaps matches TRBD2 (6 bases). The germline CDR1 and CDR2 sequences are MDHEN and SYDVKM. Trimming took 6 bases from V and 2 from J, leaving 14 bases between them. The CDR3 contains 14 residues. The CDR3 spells CASSPSGWPYEQYF. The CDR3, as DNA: TGTGCCAGCAGCCCAAGCGGGTGGCCCTACGAGCAGTACTTC. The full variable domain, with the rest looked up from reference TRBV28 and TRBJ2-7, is DVKVTQSSRYLVKRTGEKVFLECVQDMDHENMFWYRQDPGLGLRLIYFSYDVKMKEKGDIPEGYSVSREKKERFSLILESASTNQTSMYLCASSPSGWPYEQYFGPGTRLTVT.

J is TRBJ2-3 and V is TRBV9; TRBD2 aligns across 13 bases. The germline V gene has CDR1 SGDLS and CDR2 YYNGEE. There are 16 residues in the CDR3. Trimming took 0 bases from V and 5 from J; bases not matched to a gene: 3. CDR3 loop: CASSVGTSGRGDTQYF. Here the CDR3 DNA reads TGTGCCAGCAGCGTAGGTACTAGCGGGAGGGGAGATACGCAGTATTTT. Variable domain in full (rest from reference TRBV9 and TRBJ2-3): DSGVTQTPKHLITATGQRVTLRCSPRSGDLSVYWYQQSLDQGLQFLIQYYNGEERAKGNILERFSAQQFPDLHSELNLSSLELGDSALYFCASSVGTSGRGDTQYFGPGTRLTVL.

CDR3: CASSIISSRNTEAFF. The DNA of the CDR3 is TGTGCCAGTAGTATAATCTCCTCGAGGAACACTGAAGCTTTCTTT. The chain joins TRBV19 to TRBJ1-1; no clear D gene. In germline, CDR1 is LNHDA, CDR2 SQIVND (reference sequence). The germline V and J ends were trimmed by 2 bases and 1 base, with 11 bases remaining between them. The CDR3 length is 15 residues.